This record covers a single T cell receptor beta chain. Antigen unknown. At one of its ends the junction is not consistent with the germline gene, which may arise from a read error. The CDR3 runs 13 residues. Germline CDR1 is SQVTM and CDR2 is ANQGSEA. Not enrolled were patients with uncontrolled infection, other autoimmune disease, pregnancy or lactation. This sample stems from a study of T cells in Graves' hyperthyroidism and ophthalmopathy. Study summary: Prior to any treatment, at the point of initial diagnosis, peripheral blood was collected.

General study points: Most clonotypes expanded in thyroid above 0.001 were likewise present in blood.

Using RNA transcripts as the source, TCR beta CDR3 regions were amplified. HTBI primers were employed in a first-round RT-PCR of the TCR CDR3. Via MiXCR, TCRdb re-called the multiplex PCR reads, giving one row per CDR3 protein. This table has roughly 840,000 distinct CDR3 sequences, roughly 37% appearing once. The clonotype was recovered from a man aged 18 to 29 with Graves' hyperthyroidism. The rearrangement links TRBV29-1 to TRBJ2-2; TRBD2 might be the D (5 bases). The material sequenced was blood. The CDR3 spells CSVSTNSVGEPFF. In DNA form, the CDR3 reads TGCAGCGTTTCCACTAATTCGGTCGGGGAGCCGTTTTTT.